These 30 T cell receptor beta chains were sequenced from one sample in a study of T-cell memory formation after mild COVID-19. TCRdb passed the 5' RACE reads through MiXCR, listing each CDR3 protein once. The repertoire holds about 360,000 distinct CDR3 sequences, with about 15% as singletons. Sequencing was performed on PBMCs or a T cell subset sorted from them (not recorded which). The receptor source for this set is a man aged 18 to 35 who had mild COVID-19 (a few samples of this study predate the infection). Cell type and time point are not known.

The V gene is TRBV5-1, the J gene TRBJ2-3; 10 bases align to TRBD2. CDR3 length equals 17 residues. Trimming took 4 bases from V and 4 from J; bases not matched to a gene: 12. Germline lookup yields CDR1 SGHRS and CDR2 YFSETQ. CDR3 sequence (DNA): TGCGCCAGCAGCAGCGCCTGGCTAGCGGGGGTGTCAGATACGCAGTATTTT. This encodes CASSSAWLAGVSDTQYF.

This clonotype has more than one count but fewer than ten. J is TRBJ2-1 and V is TRBV6-6, with 7 bases that match TRBD2. This CDR3 comprises 15 residues. The V gene end was trimmed by 2 bases and the J gene end by 8 bases; junction bases not matched to a gene: 9. Germline values: CDR1 MNHNY, CDR2 SVGAGI (reference sequence). The CDR3 DNA reads TGTGCCAGCAGTTACGGGGGGGTCTCAGGGCATGAGCAGTTCTTC. This encodes CASSYGGVSGHEQFF.

This clonotype came up many times. The CDR3: CASSSSTGQEGYGYTF. The CDR3 bases are TGCGCCAGCAGCTCCTCGACGGGACAGGAAGGCTATGGCTACACCTTC. The V gene is TRBV5-1, the J gene TRBJ1-2; the match to TRBD1 covers 8 bases. The V gene's germline CDR1 is SGHRS and CDR2 YFSETQ. The CDR3 is 16 amino acids. V dropped 3 bases and J dropped 4; count of bases not matched to a gene: 11.

The chain recombines TRBV5-4 with TRBJ2-6; unclear D gene. Germline CDR1 reads SGHNT; CDR2 reads YYREEE (reference sequence). The CDR3 is 12 amino acids. With 10 bases removed from V and 1 base from J, the gap between germline ends came to 6 bases. As DNA, the CDR3 is TGTGCCGGAACGTCTGGGGCCAACGTCCTGACTTTC. Encoded protein: CAGTSGANVLTF.

This clonotype was observed a few times. The chain links TRBV28 to TRBJ1-1; the match to TRBD1 covers 8 bases. V lost 6 bases to trimming and J lost 1 base; unmatched junction nucleotides: 4. In germline, CDR1 is MDHEN, CDR2 SYDVKM. The CDR3 contains 14 residues. The DNA for the CDR3 is TGTGCCAGCAGACAGGGGGGACCGAACACTGAAGCTTTCTTT. Translation gives CASRQGGPNTEAFF.

This clonotype was observed a single time. The chain links TRBV20-1 to TRBJ2-7, with D possibly matching TRBD1 (5 bases). The V gene's germline CDR1 is DFQATT and CDR2 SNEGSKA (reference sequence). The CDR3 sequence is 14 residues long. V shed 3 bases and J shed 4 bases, with 16 bases lying between them. The CDR3 spells CSASDRQGSYEQYV. CDR3 DNA: TGCAGTGCTAGTGACCGGCAGGGTTCATACGAGCAGTACGTC.

Only one count was recorded for this clonotype. The chain is built from TRBV3-1 and TRBJ2-1; 9 positions match TRBD1. In germline, CDR1 is LGHDT, CDR2 YNNKEL (reference sequence). The V and J ends lost 4 bases and 3 bases, in that order; junction bases with no gene match: 4. CDR3 length equals 15 residues. CDR3 protein: CASSRGTGLYNEQFF. For the CDR3, the DNA is TGTGCCAGCAGCCGTGGGACAGGGCTCTACAATGAGCAGTTCTTC.

This clonotype occurred a few times. J is TRBJ1-1 and V is TRBV6-6; no clear D. V was clipped by 10 bases and J by 8 bases, with 14 bases between them. Per the germline V gene, CDR1 is MNHNY and CDR2 is SVGAGI (reference sequence). The CDR3 sequence is 11 residues long. CDR3 DNA sequence: TGTGCCACCCTCATTTGGGCCGAAGCTTTCTTT. Translating it yields CATLIWAEAFF.

The chain combines TRBV30 with TRBJ2-7; D gene unclear. The V and J ends lost 0 bases and 2 bases respectively, with 11 bases between them. Per the germline V gene, CDR1 is GTSNPN and CDR2 is SVGIG (reference sequence). There are 14 residues in the CDR3. DNA of the CDR3: TGTGCCTGGAGTGTAGTAGGGCGCCCCTACGAGCAGTACTTC. It yields the protein CAWSVVGRPYEQYF.

This clonotype was seen only a few times. The chain employs TRBV28 and TRBJ2-7; D possibly corresponds to TRBD2 (5 bases). Germline CDR1 reads MDHEN; CDR2 reads SYDVKM. This CDR3 is built from 14 residues. V was shortened by 7 bases and J by 5 bases, with 18 bases between the two germline ends. In DNA form, the CDR3 reads TGTGCCAGCAACACCGGTGGAGGTAGCGACGAGCAGTACGTC. It specifies CASNTGGGSDEQYV.

The gene calls are TRBV11-2 and TRBJ2-2; no definite D call. V lost 5 bases and J lost 4, with 14 bases in between. The V gene's germline CDR1 is SGHAT and CDR2 FQNNGV. CDR3 length: 15 residues. The CDR3 sequence: CASSRLDGRTGELFF. Here the CDR3 DNA reads TGTGCCAGCAGCCGACTGGACGGGCGCACCGGGGAGCTGTTTTTT.

This clonotype occurred a few times. The rearrangement uses TRBV4-1 and TRBJ1-6, with D perhaps matching TRBD1 (5 bases). V was clipped by 0 bases and J by 4 bases, with 7 bases between them. Germline V CDR1 and CDR2: MGHRA, YSYEKL. The CDR3 extends over 15 amino acids. CDR3 region: CASSQDTGYNSPLHF. The CDR3 DNA follows: TGCGCCAGCAGCCAAGATACAGGTTATAATTCACCCCTCCACTTT.

This chain connects TRBV5-1 to TRBJ2-5; no definite D call. The CDR3 has 14 amino acids. CDR1 and CDR2 from the germline V gene are SGHRS and YFSETQ. Trimming left V 0 bases short and J 5 bases short, with 11 bases between. Written as DNA, the CDR3 is TGCGCCAGCAGCTTGGGCAGACGCCTGGAGACCCAGTACTTC. As protein: CASSLGRRLETQYF. Full variable domain (rest looked up from reference TRBV5-1 and TRBJ2-5): KAGVTQTPRYLIKTRGQQVTLSCSPISGHRSVSWYQQTPGQGLQFLFEYFSETQRNKGNFPGRFSGRQFSNSRSEMNVSTLELGDSALYLCASSLGRRLETQYFGPGTRLLVL.

This clonotype was recorded at least ten times. V usage is TRBV6-5 and J usage is TRBJ2-7, with D possibly being TRBD2 (6 bases). The germline V and J ends were trimmed by 6 bases and 7 bases, with 13 bases remaining between them. This CDR3 is built from 12 residues. Germline CDR1 MNHEY, CDR2 SVGAGI. The CDR3 reads CASSPGTLEQYF. DNA of the CDR3: TGTGCCAGCAGCCCGGGGACTTTGGAGCAGTACTTC.

This clonotype showed up just a few times. CDR3 sequence: CASSWETTLGYNEQFF. The CDR3 DNA sequence: TGCGCCAGCAGCTGGGAGACGACCCTAGGCTACAATGAGCAGTTCTTC. This chain connects TRBV5-1 to TRBJ2-1; D possibly corresponds to TRBD2 (5 bases). The CDR3 has 16 residues. Trimming cost V 3 bases and J 3 bases, with 16 bases left between them. In germline, CDR1 is SGHRS, CDR2 YFSETQ.

This clonotype was counted between two and nine times. V and J are TRBV18 and TRBJ1-1, with D maybe TRBD1 (6 bases). CDR1 KGHSH and CDR2 LQKENI come from the germline V gene. The ends were cut back, 0 bases at V and 7 bases at J, with 12 bases in the middle. CDR3 size: 14 residues. CDR3 nucleotides: TGTGCCAGCTCACCACCGTATAAGGGGGATGAAGCTTTCTTT. Translation: CASSPPYKGDEAFF.

CDR3 protein: CASSLLTASVSGANVLTF. CDR3 DNA: TGTGCCAGCAGTTTGTTGACAGCCTCTGTCTCTGGGGCCAACGTCCTGACTTTC. The chain links TRBV12-3 or TRBV12-4 to TRBJ2-6; the D gene is possibly TRBD1 (5 bases). This CDR3 has 18 amino acids. The V end lost 3 bases, the J end lost 0 bases, and 15 bases lay between the germline ends.

J is TRBJ2-3 and V is TRBV24-1, with a tentative D call TRBD1 (6 bases). Germline V gene lookup returns CDR1 KGHDR and CDR2 SFDVKD. CDR3 length equals 13 residues. The V end lost 5 bases, the J end lost 4 bases, and 9 bases lay between the germline ends. CDR3 loop: CATSGRGADTQYF. In DNA, the CDR3 is TGTGCCACCAGTGGCAGGGGTGCAGATACGCAGTATTTT.

The chain links TRBV20-1 to TRBJ2-2; 10 positions agree with TRBD2. V shed 5 bases and J 3 bases; nucleotides not matched to a gene: 9. The CDR3 length is 16 residues. Looked up from germline, CDR1 is DFQATT and CDR2 is SNEGSKA (reference sequence). The CDR3 nucleotides are TGCAGTGCTCCTAGCGGGGGCTATTGGGACACCGGGGAGCTGTTTTTT. It yields the protein CSAPSGGYWDTGELFF.

At least ten counts were recorded for this clonotype. The chain recombines TRBV7-2 with TRBJ2-1; the D is unclear. CDR1 is SGHTA and CDR2 is FQGNSA in the germline V gene. V was pared by 0 bases and J by 6 bases, with 9 bases between. The CDR3 is made up of 14 amino acids. This chain's CDR3 is CASSLARSANEQFF. The CDR3 DNA is TGTGCCAGCAGCTTAGCGCGCAGCGCCAATGAGCAGTTCTTC.

The CDR3 is CASSLVGGKNTGELFF. For the CDR3, the DNA is TGCGCCAGCAGCTTGGTGGGGGGCAAGAACACCGGGGAGCTGTTTTTT. The chain recombines TRBV5-1 with TRBJ2-2; D may match TRBD1 or TRBD2 (6 bases each). Germline CDR1 is SGHRS and CDR2 is YFSETQ. Trimming cost V 0 bases and J 1 base, with 10 bases left between them. This CDR3 has 16 amino acids.

This clonotype has just a few counts. The V and J genes are TRBV7-9 and TRBJ1-6; possibly TRBD1 for D (6 bases). Trimming cost V 1 base and J 7 bases, with 26 bases left between them. This CDR3 has 20 amino acids. Per germline, CDR1 SEHNR and CDR2 FQNEAQ (reference sequence). The CDR3 protein is CASSLVPPAERRGVNSPLHF. The CDR3 nucleotides read TGTGCCAGCAGCTTAGTCCCACCCGCAGAGAGGAGGGGGGTAAATTCACCCCTCCACTTT.

With regard to this clonotype: Germline is not matched at one junction end, which may reflect a read error. The V gene is TRBV20-1, the J gene TRBJ1-1; D may be TRBD1 (6 bases). From germline, CDR1 is DFQATT and CDR2 SNEGSKA (reference sequence). The CDR3 is 14 amino acids. The CDR3 DNA reads TGCAGTCCTAGGGACGCAGGGGTGATCACTGAAGCTTTCTTT. It codes for CSPRDAGVITEAFF.

The J gene is TRBJ2-7, the V gene TRBV29-1; 7 bases line up with TRBD1. The germline gives CDR1 SQVTM, CDR2 ANQGSEA. The CDR3 runs 14 residues. Trimming at V came to 4 bases and at J to 6 bases, leaving 12 bases not matched to a gene. CDR3 nucleotide sequence: TGCAGCGTTGTGACCACGAGGGGGCTGGCCGAGCAGTACTTC. This encodes CSVVTTRGLAEQYF.

The chain couples TRBV28 to TRBJ2-7, with 8 bases matching TRBD1. CDR3 length: 13 amino acids. Trimming took 8 bases from V and 6 from J; bases not matched to a gene: 9. Looked up from germline, CDR1 is MDHEN and CDR2 is SYDVKM. CDR3 nucleotides: TGTGCCAGCCGATTGGACAGGGCACCCGAGCAGTACGTC. It translates to CASRLDRAPEQYV.

This chain links TRBV24-1 with TRBJ1-5, with a tentative D call TRBD1 (6 bases). Trimming left V 5 bases short and J 11 bases short, with 18 bases between. This CDR3 has 14 residues. CDR1 and CDR2 from the germline V gene are KGHDR and SFDVKD. CDR3 nucleotides: TGTGCCACCAGTGTCGGGGGGGCGGATTCAGCCCAGCATTTT. Residues: CATSVGGADSAQHF.

There are a few counts of this clonotype. The rearrangement joins TRBV5-1 to TRBJ1-2; D remains unclear. CDR1 is SGHRS and CDR2 is YFSETQ in the germline V gene. The CDR3 length is 14 residues. The ends were cut back, 3 bases at V and 3 bases at J, with 12 bases in the middle. In DNA, the CDR3 is TGCGCCAGCAGCTCTCTTGCAGTCGACTATGGCTACACCTTC. Amino acid sequence: CASSSLAVDYGYTF.

This clonotype appeared a few times. The chain joins TRBV19 to TRBJ2-3; D perhaps matches TRBD1 (6 bases). Deletions cut 0 bases from V and 1 base from J, with 8 bases between. The length of the CDR3 is 15 residues. The germline CDR1 and CDR2 sequences are LNHDA and SQIVND (reference sequence). The CDR3 bases are TGTGCCAGTAGTATAGAGGGGGCTCGCACAGATACGCAGTATTTT. Its protein is CASSIEGARTDTQYF.

This clonotype was seen a few times. The genes are TRBV7-2 and TRBJ2-3; the D gene is possibly TRBD2 (7 bases). The CDR3 has 16 residues. Germline V lookup: CDR1 SGHTA, CDR2 FQGNSA. V lost 5 bases, J lost 2 bases, and 17 bases lay in between. The CDR3 DNA sequence: TGTGCCAGCAGCGAACGGAGGGGGGGGGACACAGATACGCAGTATTTT. Amino acid sequence: CASSERRGGDTDTQYF.

A few counts support this clonotype. This sequence joins TRBV18 and TRBJ2-3, with no clear D. The CDR3 runs 13 residues. V gave up 3 bases and J gave up 5 bases, with 9 bases separating them. From germline, CDR1 is KGHSH and CDR2 LQKENI. Here the CDR3 reads CASSPTLGDTQYF. In DNA form, the CDR3 reads TGTGCCAGCTCACCCACCTTGGGAGATACGCAGTATTTT.